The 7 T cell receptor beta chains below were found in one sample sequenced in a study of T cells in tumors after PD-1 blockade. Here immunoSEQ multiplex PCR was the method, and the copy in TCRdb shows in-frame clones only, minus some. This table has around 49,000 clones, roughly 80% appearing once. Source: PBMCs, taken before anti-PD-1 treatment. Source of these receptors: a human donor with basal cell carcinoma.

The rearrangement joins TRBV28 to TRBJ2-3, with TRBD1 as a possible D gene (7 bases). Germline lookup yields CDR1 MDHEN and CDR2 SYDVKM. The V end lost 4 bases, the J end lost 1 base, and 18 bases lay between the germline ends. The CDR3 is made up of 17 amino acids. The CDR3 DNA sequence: TGTGCCAGCAGTTCCATTCTCAGGGGGGCACGCACAGATACGCAGTATTTT. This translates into CASSSILRGARTDTQYF.

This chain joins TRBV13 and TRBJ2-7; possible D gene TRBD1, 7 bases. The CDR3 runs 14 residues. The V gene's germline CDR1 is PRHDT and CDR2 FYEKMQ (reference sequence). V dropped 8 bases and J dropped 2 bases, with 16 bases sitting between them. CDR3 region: CASSLRGTAYEQYF. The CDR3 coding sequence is TGTGCCAGCTCCCTCCGCGGGACAGCCTACGAGCAGTACTTC.

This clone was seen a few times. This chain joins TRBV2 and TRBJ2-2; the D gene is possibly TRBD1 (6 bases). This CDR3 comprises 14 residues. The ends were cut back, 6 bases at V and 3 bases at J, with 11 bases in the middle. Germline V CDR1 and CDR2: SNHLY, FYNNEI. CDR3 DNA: TGTGCCAGCAGGGGGGACATTGACACCGGGGAGCTGTTTTTT. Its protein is CASRGDIDTGELFF.

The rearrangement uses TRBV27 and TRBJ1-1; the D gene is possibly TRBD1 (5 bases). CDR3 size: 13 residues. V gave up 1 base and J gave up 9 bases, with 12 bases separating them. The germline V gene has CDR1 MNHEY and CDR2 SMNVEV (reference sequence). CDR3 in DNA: TGTGCCAGCAGTTTATATGCGCGGGGGAAAGCTTTCTTT. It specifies CASSLYARGKAFF.

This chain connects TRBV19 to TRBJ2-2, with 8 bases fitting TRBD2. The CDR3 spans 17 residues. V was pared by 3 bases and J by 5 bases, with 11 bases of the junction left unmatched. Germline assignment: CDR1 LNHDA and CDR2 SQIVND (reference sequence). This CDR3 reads CASSIGGGRGITGELFF. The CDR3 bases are TGTGCCAGTAGTATCGGCGGGGGGAGGGGAATTACCGGGGAGCTGTTTTTT.

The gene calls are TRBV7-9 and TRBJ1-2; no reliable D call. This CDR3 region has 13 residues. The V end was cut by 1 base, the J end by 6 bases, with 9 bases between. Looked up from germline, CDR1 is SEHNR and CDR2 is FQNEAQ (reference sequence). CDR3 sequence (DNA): TGTGCCAGCAGCTTAGATTGGCGGGATGGCTACACCTTC. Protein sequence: CASSLDWRDGYTF.

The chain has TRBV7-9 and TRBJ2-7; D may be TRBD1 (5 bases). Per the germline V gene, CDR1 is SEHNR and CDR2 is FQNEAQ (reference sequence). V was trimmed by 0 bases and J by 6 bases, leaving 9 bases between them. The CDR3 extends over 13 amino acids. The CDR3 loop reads CASSLAWGGEQYF. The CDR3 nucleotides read TGTGCCAGCAGCTTAGCGTGGGGCGGCGAGCAGTACTTC. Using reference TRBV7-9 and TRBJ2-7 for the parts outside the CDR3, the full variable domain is DTGVSQNPRHKITKRGQNVTFRCDPISEHNRLYWYRQTLGQGPEFLTYFQNEAQLEKSRLLSDRFSAERPKGSFSTLEIQRTEQGDSAMYLCASSLAWGGEQYFGPGTRLTVT.